This T cell receptor (beta chain) came from a study of blood T cell repertoires in COVID-19. TCRdb's table, derived via immunoSEQ multiplex PCR, lists solely in-frame clones and lacks some. The sample has 150,000 to 200,000 clones, about 83% seen once. The clonotype comes from a man aged 70-80 years who had recovered from COVID-19. Specimen: peripheral blood.

The CDR3 DNA reads TGTGCCAGCAGTGTGCAGGAGAACACTGAAGCTTTCTTT. This sequence encodes CASSVQENTEAFF. The genes are TRBV6-6 and TRBJ1-1; D gene uncertain. The germline CDR1 and CDR2 sequences are MNHNY and SVGAGI (reference sequence). The CDR3 length is 13 residues. V was shortened by 5 bases and J by 1 base, with 8 bases between the two germline ends.